The following is a T cell receptor beta chain sequence with its context. As yet, its antigen is unknown. This specimen belongs to a study of cytotoxic CD8 clonotypes in ibrutinib-treated CLL. Findings and limits, study-wide: Different sampling times were used for sustained-remission and progressing patients. Increased clonality at ibrutinib response gave way to a return toward baseline at progression.

Measured with immunoSEQ multiplex PCR; TCRdb has only the in-frame clones, and not every one. The sample contains approximately 350,000 clones, roughly 70% of which appear only once. Germline CDR1 and CDR2: SGHRS and YFSETQ. The V end was cut by 0 bases, the J end by 0 bases, with 13 bases between. The CDR3 consists of 17 residues. The chain is built from TRBV5-1 and TRBJ1-3; D ambiguous. The source is a human donor with chronic lymphocytic leukemia. Sample: PBMCs, taken after 36 months of ibrutinib treatment. The CDR3 loop reads CASSLGIVESSGNTIYF. CDR3 DNA: TGCGCCAGCAGCTTGGGAATAGTGGAGAGCTCTGGAAACACCATATATTTT.